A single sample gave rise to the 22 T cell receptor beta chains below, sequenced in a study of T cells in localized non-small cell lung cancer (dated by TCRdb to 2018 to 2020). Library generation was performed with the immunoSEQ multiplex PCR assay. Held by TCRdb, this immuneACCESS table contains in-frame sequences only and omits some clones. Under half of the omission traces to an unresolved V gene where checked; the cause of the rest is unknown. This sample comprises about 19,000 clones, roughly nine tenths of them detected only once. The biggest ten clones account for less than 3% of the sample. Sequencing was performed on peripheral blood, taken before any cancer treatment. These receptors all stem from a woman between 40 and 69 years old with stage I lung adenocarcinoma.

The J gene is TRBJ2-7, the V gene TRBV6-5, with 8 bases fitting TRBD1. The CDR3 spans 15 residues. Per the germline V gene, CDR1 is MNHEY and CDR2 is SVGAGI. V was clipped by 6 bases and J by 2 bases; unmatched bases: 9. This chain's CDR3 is CASSRTGTGTYEQYF. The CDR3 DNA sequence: TGTGCCAGCAGCCGAACCGGGACAGGAACCTACGAGCAGTACTTC.

The CDR3 is CASSKCGGYGYTF. CDR3 DNA sequence: TGTGCCAGCAGCAAATGTGGAGGCTATGGCTACACCTTC. V gene TRBV21-1 combines with J gene TRBJ1-2. TRBV21-1 is recorded as a pseudogene. This CDR3 contains 13 residues.

The CDR3 DNA reads TGCAGCGTCGCCGTACAGGGGGCGGACACTGAAGCTTTCTTT. It encodes CSVAVQGADTEAFF. The chain carries TRBV29-1 and TRBJ1-1; 9 bases are shared with TRBD1. This CDR3 contains 14 residues. Trimming removed 6 bases from V and 3 bases from J; junction bases left unmatched: 8. Germline lookup yields CDR1 SQVTM and CDR2 ANQGSEA.

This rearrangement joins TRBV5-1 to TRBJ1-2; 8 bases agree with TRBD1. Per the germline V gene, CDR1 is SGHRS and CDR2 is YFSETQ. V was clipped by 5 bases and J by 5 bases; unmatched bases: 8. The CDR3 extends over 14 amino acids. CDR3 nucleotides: TGCGCCAGCAGTCCCCAGACAGGGGAGTATGGCTACACCTTC. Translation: CASSPQTGEYGYTF.

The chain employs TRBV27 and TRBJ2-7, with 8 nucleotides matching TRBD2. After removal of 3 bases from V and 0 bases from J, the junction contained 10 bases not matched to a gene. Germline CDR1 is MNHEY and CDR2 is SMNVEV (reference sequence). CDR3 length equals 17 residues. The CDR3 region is CASSLAGKREFSYEQYF. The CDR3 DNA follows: TGTGCCAGCAGTTTGGCCGGGAAGCGGGAGTTCTCCTACGAGCAGTACTTC.

The DNA for the CDR3 is TGTGCCAGCAGTGAAAGTGAGTATCAGCCCCAGCATTTT. Protein sequence: CASSESEYQPQHF. This chain uses TRBV6-1 with TRBJ1-5; D is ambiguous. CDR3 length: 13 residues. Germline lookup yields CDR1 MNHNS and CDR2 SASEGT. Trimming removed 2 bases from V and 5 bases from J, with 7 bases in between.

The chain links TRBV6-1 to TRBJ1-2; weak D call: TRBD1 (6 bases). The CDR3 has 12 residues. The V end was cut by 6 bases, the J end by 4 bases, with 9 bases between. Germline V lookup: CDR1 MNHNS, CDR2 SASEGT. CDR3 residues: CASSYRVYGYTF. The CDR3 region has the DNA TGTGCCAGCAGCTACAGGGTCTATGGCTACACCTTC.

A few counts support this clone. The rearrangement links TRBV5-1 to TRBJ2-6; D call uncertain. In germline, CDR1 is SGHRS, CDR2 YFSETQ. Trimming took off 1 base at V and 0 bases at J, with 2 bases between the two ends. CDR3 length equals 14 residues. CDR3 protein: CASSLFSGANVLTF. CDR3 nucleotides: TGCGCCAGCAGCTTGTTCTCTGGGGCCAACGTCCTGACTTTC.

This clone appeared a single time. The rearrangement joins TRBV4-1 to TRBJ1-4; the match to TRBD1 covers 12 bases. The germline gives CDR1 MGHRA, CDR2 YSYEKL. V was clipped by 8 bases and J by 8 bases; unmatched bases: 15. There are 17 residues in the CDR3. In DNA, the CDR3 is TGCGCCAGCGGTAGAAACCGGGACAGGGGGCGCAGGGAAAAACTGTTTTTT. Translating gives CASGRNRDRGRREKLFF.

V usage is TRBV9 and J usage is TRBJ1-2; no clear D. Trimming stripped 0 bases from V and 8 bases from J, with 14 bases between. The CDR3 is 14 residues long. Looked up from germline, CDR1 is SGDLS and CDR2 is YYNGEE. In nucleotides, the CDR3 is TGTGCCAGCAGCGTAGCTAATGGGCAGAACGGCTACACCTTC. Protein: CASSVANGQNGYTF. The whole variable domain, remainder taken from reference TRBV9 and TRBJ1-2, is DSGVTQTPKHLITATGQRVTLRCSPRSGDLSVYWYQQSLDQGLQFLIQYYNGEERAKGNILERFSAQQFPDLHSELNLSSLELGDSALYFCASSVANGQNGYTFGSGTRLTVV.

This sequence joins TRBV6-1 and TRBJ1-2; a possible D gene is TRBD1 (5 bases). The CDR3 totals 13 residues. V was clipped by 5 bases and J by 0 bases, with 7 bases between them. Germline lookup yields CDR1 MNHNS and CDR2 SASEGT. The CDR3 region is CASSWGANYGYTF. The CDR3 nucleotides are TGTGCCAGCAGTTGGGGGGCTAACTATGGCTACACCTTC.

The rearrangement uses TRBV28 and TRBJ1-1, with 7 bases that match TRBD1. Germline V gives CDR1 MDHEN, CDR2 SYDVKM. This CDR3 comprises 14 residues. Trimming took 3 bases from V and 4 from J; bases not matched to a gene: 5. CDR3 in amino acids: CASSFSGTATEAFF. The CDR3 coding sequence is TGTGCCAGCAGTTTTTCCGGGACAGCCACTGAAGCTTTCTTT.

The DNA for the CDR3 is TGTGCCAGCAGTTACTTCGGGGGCGAGTATGAAAAACTGTTTTTT. Its protein is CASSYFGGEYEKLFF. The chain combines TRBV6-5 with TRBJ1-4; possibly TRBD1 for D (6 bases). There are 15 residues in the CDR3. The V and J ends lost 1 base and 6 bases respectively, with 12 bases between them. Germline lookup yields CDR1 MNHEY and CDR2 SVGAGI.

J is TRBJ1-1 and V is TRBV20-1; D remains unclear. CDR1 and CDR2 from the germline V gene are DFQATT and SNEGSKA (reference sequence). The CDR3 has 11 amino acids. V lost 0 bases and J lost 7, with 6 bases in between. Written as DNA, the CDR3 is TGCAGTGCTAGAGATCGGTTTGAAGCTTTCTTT. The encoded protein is CSARDRFEAFF.

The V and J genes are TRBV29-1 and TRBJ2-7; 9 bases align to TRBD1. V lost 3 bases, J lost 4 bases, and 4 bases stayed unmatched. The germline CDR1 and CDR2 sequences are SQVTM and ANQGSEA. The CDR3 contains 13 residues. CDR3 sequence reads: CSVDTGTGYEQYF. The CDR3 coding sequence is TGCAGCGTTGATACCGGGACAGGGTACGAGCAGTACTTC.

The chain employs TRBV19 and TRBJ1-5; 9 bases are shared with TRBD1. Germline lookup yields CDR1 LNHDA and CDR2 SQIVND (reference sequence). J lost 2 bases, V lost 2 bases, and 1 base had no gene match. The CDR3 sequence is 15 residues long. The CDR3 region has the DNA TGTGCCAGTAGTATAACAGGGGGCCGCAATCAGCCCCAGCATTTT. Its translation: CASSITGGRNQPQHF. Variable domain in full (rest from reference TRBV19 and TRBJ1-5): DGGITQSPKYLFRKEGQNVTLSCEQNLNHDAMYWYRQDPGQGLRLIYYSQIVNDFQKGDIAEGYSVSREKKESFPLTVTSAQKNPTAFYLCASSITGGRNQPQHFGDGTRLSIL.

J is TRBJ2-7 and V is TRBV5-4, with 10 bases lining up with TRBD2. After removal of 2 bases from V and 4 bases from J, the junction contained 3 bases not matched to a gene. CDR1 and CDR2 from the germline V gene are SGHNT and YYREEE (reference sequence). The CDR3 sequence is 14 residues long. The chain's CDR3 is CASSLPGLAYEQYF. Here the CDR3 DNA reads TGTGCCAGCAGCTTACCGGGACTAGCGTACGAGCAGTACTTC.

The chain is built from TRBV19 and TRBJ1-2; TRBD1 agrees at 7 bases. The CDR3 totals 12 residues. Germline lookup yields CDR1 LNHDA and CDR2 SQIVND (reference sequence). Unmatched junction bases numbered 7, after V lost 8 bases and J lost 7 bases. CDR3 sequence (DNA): TGTGCCAGTGGCACAGGGGACGGTGGCTACACCTTC. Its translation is CASGTGDGGYTF.

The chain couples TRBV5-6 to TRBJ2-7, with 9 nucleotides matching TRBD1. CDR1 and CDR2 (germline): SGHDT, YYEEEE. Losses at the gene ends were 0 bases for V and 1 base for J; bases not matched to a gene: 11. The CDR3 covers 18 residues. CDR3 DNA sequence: TGTGCCAGCAGCTTGGAGGGCTTAAGGGACAGGGTGTCCTACGAGCAGTACTTC. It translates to CASSLEGLRDRVSYEQYF.

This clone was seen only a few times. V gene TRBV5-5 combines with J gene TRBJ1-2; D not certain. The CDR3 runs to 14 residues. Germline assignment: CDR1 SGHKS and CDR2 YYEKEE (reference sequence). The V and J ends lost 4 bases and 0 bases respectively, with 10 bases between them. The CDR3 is CASSEDGANYGYTF. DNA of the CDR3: TGTGCCAGCAGCGAAGACGGAGCTAACTATGGCTACACCTTC.

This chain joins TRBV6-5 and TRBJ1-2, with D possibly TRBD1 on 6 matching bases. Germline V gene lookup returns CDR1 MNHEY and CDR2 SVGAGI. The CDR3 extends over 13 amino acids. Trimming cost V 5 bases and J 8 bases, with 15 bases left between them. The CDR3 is CASSPLKGDGYTF. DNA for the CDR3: TGTGCCAGCAGTCCCTTAAAGGGGGACGGCTACACCTTC.

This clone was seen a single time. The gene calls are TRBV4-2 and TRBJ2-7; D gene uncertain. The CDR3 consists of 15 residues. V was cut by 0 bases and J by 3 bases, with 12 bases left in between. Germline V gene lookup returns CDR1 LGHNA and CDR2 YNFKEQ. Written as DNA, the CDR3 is TGTGCCAGCAGCCAAGAAGCCCGGGCCGTCTACGAGCAGTACTTC. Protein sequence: CASSQEARAVYEQYF.